This T cell receptor (beta chain) was found in a study of early T cells in non-severe SARS-CoV-2 infection (dated by TCRdb to 2020 to 2023). For the study in its entirety: TCR sequencing used bulk RNA from unsorted whole blood, so alpha and beta chains could not be paired. Beyond this particular receptor, the publication reports: VDJdb matching was skewed toward anti-spike CD8 responses and likely underestimated virus-specific expansions, missing private and CD4 specificities.

This clonotype turned up a few times. Its antigen target is currently unknown. No per-base quality is available; no much larger clone lies one base away. The study was a case-control design nested within a healthcare worker cohort in London, UK, with weekly nasopharyngeal swab PCR tests and blood sampling. Healthcare workers were recruited during the week of the UK lockdown, between 23 and 31 March 2020, and followed weekly for up to about 16 weeks. Libraries were prepared through 5' RACE. Sequencing instrument: NextSeq 500. In the TCR library protocol, unique molecular identifiers were attached to individual cDNA molecules to correct for PCR bias and sequencing error. Both TCR alpha and beta chains were sequenced, and tight co-correlation was observed between alpha and beta sequence abundances in each sample. In the source study's methods: V gene, J gene and CDR3 annotation of TCR sequences was performed with Decombinator V4. Expanded TCRs were defined as changing significantly between any two time points under a Poisson model with p below 0.0001. TCR abundances were normalised to the total number of TCRs sequenced per sample and were expressed as counts per million. A search of VDJdb, accessed on 1 November 2021, was run for TCRs annotated to CMV, EBV and SARS-CoV-2, with TCRs annotated for multiple antigens excluded. The raw public reads went through TCRdb reprocessing: fastp at Q25, MiXCR clone calling, in-frame beta chains kept. Entries are consolidated by CDR3 protein sequence, retaining the most common genes and DNA. The V and J calls and clone size are TCRdb's, not the authors'. In this sample the table shows about 52,000 distinct CDR3 sequences, roughly 11% of which occur a single time. The ten largest clones capture less than 15% of the sample.

The sequenced material came from whole blood. The TCR comes from an adult who was a healthcare worker with PCR-confirmed SARS-CoV-2 infection or an uninfected control (not recorded which).

CDR3 region: CASSQVLPGTASAHTIYF. The nucleotide sequence reads TGTGCCAGCAGCCAAGTACTACCCGGGACGGCCTCGGCGCACACCATATATTTT. The chain is encoded by TRBV3-1 joined to TRBJ1-3; TRBD1 could be the D gene, as 5 bases match. As encoded in the germline V gene (reference sequence), CDR1 is LGHDT while CDR2 is YNNKEL. Trimming at the junction amounts to 1 base on V and 8 bases on J, and the germline ends lie 24 bases apart. The CDR3, cysteine through phenylalanine, is 18 amino acids long. Only the CDR3 DNA stays, 54 bases, in frame from base 1.